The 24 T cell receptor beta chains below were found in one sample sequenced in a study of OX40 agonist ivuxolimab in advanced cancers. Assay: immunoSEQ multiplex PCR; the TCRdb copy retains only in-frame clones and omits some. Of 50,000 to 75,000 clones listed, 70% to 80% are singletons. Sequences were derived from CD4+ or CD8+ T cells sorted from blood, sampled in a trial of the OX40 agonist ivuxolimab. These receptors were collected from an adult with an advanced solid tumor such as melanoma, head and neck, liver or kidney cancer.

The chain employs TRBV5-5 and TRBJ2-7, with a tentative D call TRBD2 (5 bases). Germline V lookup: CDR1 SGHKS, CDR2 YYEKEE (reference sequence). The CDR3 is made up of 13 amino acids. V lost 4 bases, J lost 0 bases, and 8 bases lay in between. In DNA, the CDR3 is TGTGCCAGCAGCCCGGGGAGCTCCTACGAGCAGTACTTC. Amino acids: CASSPGSSYEQYF.

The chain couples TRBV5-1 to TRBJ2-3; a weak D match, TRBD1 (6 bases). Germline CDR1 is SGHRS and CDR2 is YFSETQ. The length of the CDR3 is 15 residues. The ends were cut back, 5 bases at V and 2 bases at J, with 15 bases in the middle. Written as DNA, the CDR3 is TGCGCCAGCAGGGCAGGGGATGACATCACAGATACGCAGTATTTT. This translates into CASRAGDDITDTQYF.

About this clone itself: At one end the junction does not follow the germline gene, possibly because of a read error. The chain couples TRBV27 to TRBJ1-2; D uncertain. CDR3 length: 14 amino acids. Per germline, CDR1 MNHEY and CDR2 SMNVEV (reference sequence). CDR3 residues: CTSSFNGGNYGYTF. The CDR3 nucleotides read TGTACCAGCAGTTTTAATGGCGGTAACTATGGCTACACCTTC.

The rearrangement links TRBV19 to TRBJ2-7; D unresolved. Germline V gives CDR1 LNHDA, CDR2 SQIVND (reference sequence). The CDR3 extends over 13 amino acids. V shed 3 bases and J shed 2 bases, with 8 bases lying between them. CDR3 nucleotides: TGTGCCAGTAGTATCGATGGGACCTACGAGCAGTACTTC. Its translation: CASSIDGTYEQYF.

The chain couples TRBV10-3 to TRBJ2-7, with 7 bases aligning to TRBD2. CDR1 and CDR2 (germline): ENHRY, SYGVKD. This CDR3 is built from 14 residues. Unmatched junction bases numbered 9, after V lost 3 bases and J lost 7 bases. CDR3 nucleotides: TGTGCCATCAGTGACTCAGGTGGGGAGGGGGAGCAGTACTTC. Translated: CAISDSGGEGEQYF.

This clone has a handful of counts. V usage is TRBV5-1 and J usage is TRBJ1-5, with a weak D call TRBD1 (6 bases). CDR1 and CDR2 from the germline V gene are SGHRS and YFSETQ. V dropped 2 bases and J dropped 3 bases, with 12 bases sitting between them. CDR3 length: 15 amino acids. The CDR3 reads CASSLNTGSNQPQHF. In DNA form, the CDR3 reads TGCGCCAGCAGCTTAAATACAGGGTCCAATCAGCCCCAGCATTTT.

CDR3 protein: CASSIPGPNIQYF. Written as DNA, the CDR3 is TGTGCCAGCAGCATCCCAGGTCCAAACATTCAGTACTTC. The genes are TRBV28 and TRBJ2-4, with D uncertain. Germline loops: CDR1 MDHEN, CDR2 SYDVKM. The V and J ends lost 6 bases and 6 bases respectively, with 12 bases between them. The CDR3 is made up of 13 amino acids.

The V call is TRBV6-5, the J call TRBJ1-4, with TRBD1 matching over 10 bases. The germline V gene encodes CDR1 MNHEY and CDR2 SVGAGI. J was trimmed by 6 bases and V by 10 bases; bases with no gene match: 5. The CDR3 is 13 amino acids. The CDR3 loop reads CATRGTGDEKLFF. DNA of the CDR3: TGTGCCACCCGGGGGACAGGGGATGAAAAACTGTTTTTT.

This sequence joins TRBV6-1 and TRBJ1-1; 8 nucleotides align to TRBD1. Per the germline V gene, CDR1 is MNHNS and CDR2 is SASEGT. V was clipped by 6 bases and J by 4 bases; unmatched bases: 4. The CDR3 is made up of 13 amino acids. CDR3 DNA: TGTGCCAGCAGAGGACAGGGTAGCACTGAAGCTTTCTTT. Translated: CASRGQGSTEAFF.

The CDR3 protein is CASRQPGLATGELFF. The CDR3 coding sequence is TGTGCCAGCAGGCAACCGGGACTAGCGACCGGGGAGCTGTTTTTT. The rearrangement links TRBV6-5 to TRBJ2-2; TRBD2 matches 10 bases. Germline values: CDR1 MNHEY, CDR2 SVGAGI. CDR3 length: 15 residues. V dropped 6 bases and J dropped 5; count of bases not matched to a gene: 6.

The CDR3 loop is CAWSVAGNTIYF. The CDR3 DNA reads TGTGCCTGGAGTGTCGCTGGAAACACCATATATTTT. The V call is TRBV30, the J call TRBJ1-3; D is unresolved. Per germline, CDR1 GTSNPN and CDR2 SVGIG (reference sequence). The V gene lost 0 bases and the J gene lost 2 bases, with 2 bases spanning the gap. The CDR3 totals 12 residues.

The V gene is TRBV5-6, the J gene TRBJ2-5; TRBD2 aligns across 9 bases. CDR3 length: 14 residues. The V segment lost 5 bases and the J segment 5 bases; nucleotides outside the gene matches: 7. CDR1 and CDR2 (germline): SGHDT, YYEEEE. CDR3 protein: CASSLAGREETQYF. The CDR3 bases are TGTGCCAGCAGTCTAGCGGGACGGGAGGAGACCCAGTACTTC.

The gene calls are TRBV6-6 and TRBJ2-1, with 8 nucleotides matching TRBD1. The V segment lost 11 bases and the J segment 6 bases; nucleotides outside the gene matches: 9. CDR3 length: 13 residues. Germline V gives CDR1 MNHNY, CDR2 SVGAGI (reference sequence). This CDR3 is CAGTTGGRNEQFF. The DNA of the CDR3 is TGTGCCGGAACCACAGGGGGTCGCAATGAGCAGTTCTTC.

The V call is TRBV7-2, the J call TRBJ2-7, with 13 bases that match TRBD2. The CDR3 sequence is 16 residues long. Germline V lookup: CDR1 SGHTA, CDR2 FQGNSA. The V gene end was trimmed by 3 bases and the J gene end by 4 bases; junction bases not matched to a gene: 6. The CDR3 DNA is TGTGCCAGCAGCTTTGACGGACTAGCGGGAGTTTACGAGCAGTACTTC. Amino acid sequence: CASSFDGLAGVYEQYF.

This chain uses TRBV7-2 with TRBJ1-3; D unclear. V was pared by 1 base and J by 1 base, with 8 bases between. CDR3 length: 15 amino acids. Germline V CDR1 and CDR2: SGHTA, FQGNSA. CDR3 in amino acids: CASSLDWISGNTIYF. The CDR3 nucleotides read TGTGCCAGCAGCTTAGATTGGATTTCTGGAAACACCATATATTTT.

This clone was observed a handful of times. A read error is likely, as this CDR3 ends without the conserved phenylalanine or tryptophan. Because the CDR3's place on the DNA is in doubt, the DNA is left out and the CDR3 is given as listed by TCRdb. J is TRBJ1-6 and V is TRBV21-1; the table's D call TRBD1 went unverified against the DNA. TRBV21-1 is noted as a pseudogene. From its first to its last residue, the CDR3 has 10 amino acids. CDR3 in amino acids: CASSNNRGRS.

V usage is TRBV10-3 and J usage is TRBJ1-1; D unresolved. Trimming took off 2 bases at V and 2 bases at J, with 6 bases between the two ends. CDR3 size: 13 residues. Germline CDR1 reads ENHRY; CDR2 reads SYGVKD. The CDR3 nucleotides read TGTGCCATCAGTGAGGGCGTAAACACTGAAGCTTTCTTT. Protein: CAISEGVNTEAFF.

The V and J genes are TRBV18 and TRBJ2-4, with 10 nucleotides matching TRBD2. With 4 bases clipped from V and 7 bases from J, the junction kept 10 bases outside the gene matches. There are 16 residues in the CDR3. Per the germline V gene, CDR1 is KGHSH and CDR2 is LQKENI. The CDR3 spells CASSLSFSGRRNIQYF. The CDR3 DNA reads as TGTGCCAGCTCACTCAGCTTTAGCGGGAGGCGGAACATTCAGTACTTC.

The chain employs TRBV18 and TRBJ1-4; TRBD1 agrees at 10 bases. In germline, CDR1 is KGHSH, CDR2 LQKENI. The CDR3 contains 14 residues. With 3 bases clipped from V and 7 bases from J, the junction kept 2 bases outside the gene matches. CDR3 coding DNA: TGTGCCAGCTCACCGACAGGGGGCACTGAAAAACTGTTTTTT. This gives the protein CASSPTGGTEKLFF. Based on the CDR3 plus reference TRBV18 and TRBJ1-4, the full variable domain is NAGVMQNPRHLVRRRGQEARLRCSPMKGHSHVYWYRQLPEEGLKFMVYLQKENIIDESGMPKERFSAEFPKEGPSILRIQQVVRGDSAAYFCASSPTGGTEKLFFGSGTQLSVL.

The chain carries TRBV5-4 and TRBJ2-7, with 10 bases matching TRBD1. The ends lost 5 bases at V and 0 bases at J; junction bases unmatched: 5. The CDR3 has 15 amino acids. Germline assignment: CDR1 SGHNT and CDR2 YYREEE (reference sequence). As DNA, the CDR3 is TGTGCCAGCAGACGGGACAGGGGTCGCTCCTACGAGCAGTACTTC. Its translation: CASRRDRGRSYEQYF.

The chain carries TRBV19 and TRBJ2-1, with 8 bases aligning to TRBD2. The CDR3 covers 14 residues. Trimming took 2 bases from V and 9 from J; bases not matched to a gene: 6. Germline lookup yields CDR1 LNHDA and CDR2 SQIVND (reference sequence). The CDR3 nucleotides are TGTGCCAGTAGTATACGAGCGGGAGATTTTGAGCAGTTCTTC. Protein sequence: CASSIRAGDFEQFF.

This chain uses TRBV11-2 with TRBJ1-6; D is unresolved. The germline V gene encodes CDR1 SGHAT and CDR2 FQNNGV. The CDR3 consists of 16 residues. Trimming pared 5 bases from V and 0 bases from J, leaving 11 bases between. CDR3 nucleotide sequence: TGTGCCAGCAGCCCAGTTCGGAGCTCCTATAATTCACCCCTCCACTTT. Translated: CASSPVRSSYNSPLHF.

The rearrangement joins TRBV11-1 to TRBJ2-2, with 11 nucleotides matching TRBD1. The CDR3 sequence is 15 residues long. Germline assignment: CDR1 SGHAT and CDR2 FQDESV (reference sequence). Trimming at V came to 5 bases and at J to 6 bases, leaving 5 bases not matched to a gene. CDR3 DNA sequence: TGTGCCAGCAGCGCCCGGGGACAGGGGGCCGGGGAGCTGTTTTTT. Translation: CASSARGQGAGELFF. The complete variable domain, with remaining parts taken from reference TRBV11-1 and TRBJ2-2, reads EAEVAQSPRYKITEKSQAVAFWCDPISGHATLYWYRQILGQGPELLVQFQDESVVDDSQLPKDRFSAERLKGVDSTLKIQPAELGDSAMYLCASSARGQGAGELFFGEGSRLTVL.

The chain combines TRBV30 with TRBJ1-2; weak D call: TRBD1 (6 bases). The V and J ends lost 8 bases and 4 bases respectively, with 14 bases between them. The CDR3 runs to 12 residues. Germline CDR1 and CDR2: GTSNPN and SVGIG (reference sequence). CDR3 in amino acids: CAGPGQTYGYTF. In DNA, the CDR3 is TGTGCCGGCCCCGGACAGACCTATGGCTACACCTTC.